The 18 T cell receptor beta chains presented below share a single source sample, sequenced in a study of T cell changes during pregnancy in multiple sclerosis. Clones were sequenced by immunoSEQ multiplex PCR, and TCRdb holds only the in-frame ones, with some missing. The repertoire consists of about 75,000 clones, with around 94% occurring once and the leading ten covering roughly 0.13%. The source was CD4+ T cells from peripheral blood mononuclear cells, collected after pregnancy. These receptors were taken from a female donor with multiple sclerosis, enrolled in a pregnancy study.

The chain recombines TRBV28 with TRBJ2-7; D call uncertain. Trimming took 6 bases from V and 2 from J, leaving 14 bases between them. The CDR3 is 14 amino acids. Per germline, CDR1 MDHEN and CDR2 SYDVKM. DNA for the CDR3: TGTGCCAGCAGCCCACTATACGGCGCCTACGAGCAGTACTTC. This gives the protein CASSPLYGAYEQYF. Filled out from reference TRBV28 and TRBJ2-7, the complete variable domain reads DVKVTQSSRYLVKRTGEKVFLECVQDMDHENMFWYRQDPGLGLRLIYFSYDVKMKEKGDIPEGYSVSREKKERFSLILESASTNQTSMYLCASSPLYGAYEQYFGPGTRLTVT.

The chain has TRBV28 and TRBJ2-2, with 7 bases matching TRBD1. The CDR3 loop spans 17 amino acids. V lost 4 bases to trimming and J lost 6 bases; unmatched junction nucleotides: 14. The germline CDR1 and CDR2 sequences are MDHEN and SYDVKM. The CDR3 DNA reads TGTGCCAGCAGTTCACTGCACGGGGACAGCGTATCCGGGGAGCTGTTTTTT. Translation gives CASSSLHGDSVSGELFF.

The gene calls are TRBV27 and TRBJ2-3; D perhaps matches TRBD1 (5 bases). This CDR3 is built from 17 residues. Trimming took off 5 bases at V and 0 bases at J, with 18 bases between the two ends. Germline V gene data show CDR1 as MNHEY and CDR2 as SMNVEV (reference sequence). As DNA, the CDR3 is TGTGCCAGCAGTGGCTCAGGGAATACTCCTAGCACAGATACGCAGTATTTT. Its translation: CASSGSGNTPSTDTQYF.

The chain employs TRBV7-9 and TRBJ2-7; a weak D match, TRBD1 (6 bases). V dropped 5 bases and J dropped 4 bases, with 12 bases sitting between them. Germline loops: CDR1 SEHNR, CDR2 FQNEAQ (reference sequence). This CDR3 contains 13 residues. The CDR3 DNA reads as TGTGCCAGCAGCGGCGACCAGGGGTACGAGCAGTACTTC. It is translated as CASSGDQGYEQYF.

The rearrangement joins TRBV27 to TRBJ2-3; TRBD2 is a possible D gene (6 bases). Trimming pared 3 bases from V and 0 bases from J, leaving 10 bases between. The CDR3 runs 15 residues. Germline CDR1 is MNHEY and CDR2 is SMNVEV (reference sequence). The CDR3 is CASSLGLLSTDTQYF. The CDR3 DNA follows: TGTGCCAGCAGTTTGGGACTCCTAAGCACAGATACGCAGTATTTT.

The chain combines TRBV7-9 with TRBJ1-1; TRBD1 aligns across 7 bases. There are 15 residues in the CDR3. The germline V gene has CDR1 SEHNR and CDR2 FQNEAQ (reference sequence). V gave up 1 base and J gave up 7 bases; unmatched junction bases: 9. The CDR3 nucleotides are TGTGCCAGCAGCTTAGGCCAGGGGGGCCCCCGTGAAGCTTTCTTT. Translation gives CASSLGQGGPREAFF. The entire variable domain, with the rest obtained from reference TRBV7-9 and TRBJ1-1, is as follows: DTGVSQNPRHKITKRGQNVTFRCDPISEHNRLYWYRQTLGQGPEFLTYFQNEAQLEKSRLLSDRFSAERPKGSFSTLEIQRTEQGDSAMYLCASSLGQGGPREAFFGQGTRLTVV.

This clone is a singleton in its sample. DNA of the CDR3: TGTGCCAGCAGTGAAACGGTACTAGCGGCCCCCTACAATGAGCAGTTCTTC. Protein sequence: CASSETVLAAPYNEQFF. This sequence joins TRBV2 and TRBJ2-1; 8 bases line up with TRBD2. The CDR3 sequence is 17 residues long. Trimming took 2 bases from V and 2 from J; bases not matched to a gene: 8. CDR1 and CDR2 from the germline V gene are SNHLY and FYNNEI.

The chain links TRBV5-4 to TRBJ1-2, with 9 bases matching TRBD1. With V trimmed by 3 bases and J by 7 bases, 16 bases remained unmatched. The CDR3 sequence is 17 residues long. The germline V gene encodes CDR1 SGHNT and CDR2 YYREEE (reference sequence). This CDR3 reads CASSSLLHTGGGGGYTF. The CDR3 DNA follows: TGTGCCAGCAGCTCTCTTCTGCATACAGGGGGCGGGGGTGGCTACACCTTC.

The rearrangement uses TRBV11-2 and TRBJ1-1; 9 positions agree with TRBD1. The CDR3 has 17 residues. Germline CDR1 SGHAT, CDR2 FQNNGV. The V segment lost 6 bases and the J segment 4 bases; nucleotides outside the gene matches: 15. Written as DNA, the CDR3 is TGTGCCAGCAGTCGGCTGGGGACAGGGTCCTTGGGCACTGAAGCTTTCTTT. Translation: CASSRLGTGSLGTEAFF.

This rearrangement joins TRBV5-1 to TRBJ2-1; D is unresolved. Deletions cut 4 bases from V and 8 bases from J, with 19 bases between. The CDR3 spans 15 residues. Germline CDR1 reads SGHRS; CDR2 reads YFSETQ. The CDR3 here is CASSPMFSKLYEQFF. The CDR3 DNA reads as TGCGCCAGCAGCCCTATGTTTAGTAAGCTCTATGAGCAGTTCTTC.

The chain employs TRBV7-8 and TRBJ2-6; D is uncertain. Germline CDR1 and CDR2: SGHVS and FQNEAQ. V lost 0 bases and J lost 1, with 4 bases in between. CDR3 length: 15 amino acids. The CDR3 sequence: CASSLAGSGANVLTF. The CDR3 DNA follows: TGTGCCAGCAGCTTAGCCGGGTCTGGGGCCAACGTCCTGACTTTC. The full variable domain, rest sourced from reference TRBV7-8 and TRBJ2-6, is GAGVSQSPRYKVAKRGQDVALRCDPISGHVSLFWYQQALGQGPEFLTYFQNEAQLDKSGLPSDRFFAERPEGSVSTLKIQRTQQEDSAVYLCASSLAGSGANVLTFGAGSRLTVL.

The J gene is TRBJ2-7, the V gene TRBV20-1; 7 bases are shared with TRBD1. V was pared by 7 bases and J by 0 bases, with 0 bases of the junction left unmatched. From germline, CDR1 is DFQATT and CDR2 SNEGSKA (reference sequence). CDR3 length equals 11 residues. The CDR3 region is CSGDSSYEQYF. The CDR3 nucleotides read TGCAGTGGGGACAGCTCCTACGAGCAGTACTTC.

A single count supports this clone. The gene calls are TRBV7-9 and TRBJ2-5; weak D call: TRBD1 (6 bases). The V end lost 1 base, the J end lost 4 bases, and 7 bases lay between the germline ends. The CDR3 contains 13 residues. From germline, CDR1 is SEHNR and CDR2 FQNEAQ (reference sequence). Here the CDR3 reads CASSLVGAETQYF. As DNA, the CDR3 is TGTGCCAGCAGCTTAGTGGGGGCAGAGACCCAGTACTTC.

About this clone: The identical CDR3 is also encoded by other nucleotide sequences in the sample. The chain employs TRBV2 and TRBJ2-2, with TRBD1 identical over 8 bases. Trimming at V came to 4 bases and at J to 7 bases, leaving 5 bases not matched to a gene. Germline CDR1 and CDR2: SNHLY and FYNNEI. This CDR3 region has 14 residues. The CDR3 sequence is CASSVGQGYGELFF. The CDR3 coding sequence is TGTGCCAGCAGTGTCGGACAGGGTTACGGGGAGCTGTTTTTT.

This clone turned up a few times. Here the CDR3 reads CASSQIPQITGAEQYF. The CDR3 nucleotides are TGCGCCAGCAGCCAAATCCCCCAAATAACAGGGGCCGAGCAGTACTTC. This rearrangement joins TRBV4-1 to TRBJ2-7; 7 bases fit TRBD1. CDR3 size: 16 residues. The trim removed 2 bases at V and 6 bases at J, leaving 13 bases unmatched. Looked up from germline, CDR1 is MGHRA and CDR2 is YSYEKL.

The chain is built from TRBV5-4 and TRBJ2-7; 12 bases agree with TRBD1. V lost 4 bases, J lost 3 bases, and 11 bases stayed unmatched. The CDR3 covers 17 residues. Germline V gene data show CDR1 as SGHNT and CDR2 as YYREEE (reference sequence). The CDR3 coding sequence is TGTGCCAGCAGCCCTGGGACAGGGGGCTTTTCGCTCTACGAGCAGTACTTC. Translation: CASSPGTGGFSLYEQYF.

Of note for this clone: Germline and junction disagree at one end, which may indicate a read error. The chain combines TRBV6-5 with TRBJ2-2, with D perhaps TRBD2 (6 bases). The length of the CDR3 is 14 residues. The germline CDR1 and CDR2 sequences are MNHEY and SVGAGI. For the CDR3, the DNA is TGTGCCAGCAGTTACTCGAGCGGGCACCGGGGAGCTGTTTTT. It specifies CASSYSSGHRGAVF.

The chain has TRBV28 and TRBJ2-1; TRBD1 might be the D (6 bases). V was pared by 8 bases and J by 0 bases, with 11 bases between. From germline, CDR1 is MDHEN and CDR2 SYDVKM. The CDR3 is 14 amino acids. In nucleotides, the CDR3 is TGTGCCAGCTCCACAGGGATCTCCTACAATGAGCAGTTCTTC. It yields the protein CASSTGISYNEQFF.